This T cell receptor beta chain was recorded in a study of shared clonotypes between healthy human individuals. Sequenced by immunoSEQ multiplex PCR; TCRdb stores in-frame clones only, minus some. Of roughly 1,500,000 clones listed, approximately 98.5% are singletons. The length of the CDR3 is 17 residues. Trimming at V came to 4 bases and at J to 8 bases, leaving 12 bases not matched to a gene. From germline, CDR1 is SGDLS and CDR2 YYNGEE. A note on this clone: Its antigen is currently unknown.

Findings of the study overall: A generally larger estimated richness was seen in naive subsets than in memory subsets.

J is TRBJ2-1 and V is TRBV9; 13 nucleotides match TRBD2. The sequence was collected from a man younger than 40 in good health. Sequencing was performed on naive CD4+ T cells sorted from blood. Subset defined: CD45RA+ positively selected. The CDR3 here is CASSIRTSGSGSDEQFF. The CDR3 bases are TGTGCCAGCAGCATCCGGACTAGCGGGAGCGGGTCCGATGAGCAGTTCTTC. The full variable domain, its missing parts supplied by reference TRBV9 and TRBJ2-1, is DSGVTQTPKHLITATGQRVTLRCSPRSGDLSVYWYQQSLDQGLQFLIQYYNGEERAKGNILERFSAQQFPDLHSELNLSSLELGDSALYFCASSIRTSGSGSDEQFFGPGTRLTVL.